The clone carrying this T cell receptor (beta chain) was found a few times. This sample is part of a study of blood T cell repertoires in COVID-19. Study background: The United States, Italy and Spain were the sources of the acute and convalescent COVID-19 samples. T cells, B-cell-depleted T cells, or PBMCs provided the cDNA or gDNA that served as material.

Original data processing: Nucleated cell counts were estimated from reference gene primer amplification. Measured with immunoSEQ multiplex PCR; TCRdb has only the in-frame clones, and not every one. V and J calls and clone size are those listed in that table; D and trimming were worked out from the DNA. The data show 150,000 to 250,000 clones, with about 76% seen just once and 5.5% to 7% held by the top ten. The germline V gene encodes CDR1 WNHNN and CDR2 SYGVQD (reference sequence). The ends were cut back, 3 bases at V and 4 bases at J, with 12 bases in the middle. CDR3 length: 14 amino acids. Seattle's enrolled individuals joined amid active infection and were then monitored longitudinally.

What was sequenced was peripheral blood. The chain is built from TRBV10-1 and TRBJ1-2, with D maybe TRBD1 (6 bases). This TCR derives from a woman aged 40 to 55 with COVID-19, enrolled during active disease. The chain's CDR3 is CASSDGQSPYGYTF. As DNA, the CDR3 is TGCGCCAGCAGTGACGGACAGAGTCCCTATGGCTACACCTTC.